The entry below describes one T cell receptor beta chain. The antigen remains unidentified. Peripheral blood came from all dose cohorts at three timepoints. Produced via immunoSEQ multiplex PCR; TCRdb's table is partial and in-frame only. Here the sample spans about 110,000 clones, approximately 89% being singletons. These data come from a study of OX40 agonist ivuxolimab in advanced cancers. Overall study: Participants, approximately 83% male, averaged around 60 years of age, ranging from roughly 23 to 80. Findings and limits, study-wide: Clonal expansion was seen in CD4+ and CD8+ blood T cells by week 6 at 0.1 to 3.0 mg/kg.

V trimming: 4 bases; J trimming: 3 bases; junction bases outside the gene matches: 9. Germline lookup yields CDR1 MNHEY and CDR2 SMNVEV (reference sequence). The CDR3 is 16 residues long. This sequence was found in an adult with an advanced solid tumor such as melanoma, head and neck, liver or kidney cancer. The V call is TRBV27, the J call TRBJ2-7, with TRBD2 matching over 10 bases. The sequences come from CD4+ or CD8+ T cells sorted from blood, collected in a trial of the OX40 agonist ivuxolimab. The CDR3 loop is CASSYQTSGLNYEQYF. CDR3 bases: TGTGCCAGCAGTTACCAGACTAGCGGGTTGAACTACGAGCAGTACTTC.